Given below is one T cell receptor (beta chain) in context. Generated by immunoSEQ multiplex PCR, the TCRdb table keeps only in-frame clones and is missing some. The top ten hold over 0.2% of the sample, which has about 88,000 clones, 85% to 95% seen once. V shed 8 bases and J shed 5 bases, with 12 bases lying between them. Germline values: CDR1 SGHVS, CDR2 FQNEAQ. The CDR3 is made up of 12 amino acids. This sample is drawn from a study of technical replicates of blood from a handful of donors. The TCR was taken from a human donor in good health. The sequencing input was T cells isolated from PBMCs. The chain has TRBV7-8 and TRBJ1-1; no definite D call. CDR3: CASSQTRTEAFF. CDR3 DNA sequence: TGTGCCAGCTCCCAAACGCGGACTGAAGCTTTCTTT.